This T cell receptor (beta chain) was retrieved from a study of blood T cells in healthy people across ages. The study, taken as a whole, reports: Because sorting was not performed, PBMCs prevented conclusive naive versus antigen-experienced comparison. Estimates of diversity drawn from one million T cells were considered underestimates.

Isolating PBMCs gave at least 6 million of these cells per sample. A second PCR, run for about 6 to 12 cycles, used a sample-barcoded 5' primer plus a J-beta primer mix. Unique molecular identifiers of 12 random nucleotides labeled each cDNA. One entry per CDR3 protein results from TCRdb running MiXCR on the 5' RACE reads. The sample carries around 800,000 distinct CDR3 sequences, about a quarter recorded once. This clonotype was observed a few times. The antigen is not known. These same data were also listed under a study on T cells of mothers and their children.

The sequenced sample consisted of blood. This TCR was recovered from a boy younger than 18 in good health.

CDR3 loop: CASSSSTGGEQYF. DNA for the CDR3: TGTGCCAGCAGCTCCTCGACAGGTGGCGAGCAGTACTTC. The J gene is TRBJ2-5, the V gene TRBV7-3; the D gene is possibly TRBD1 (6 bases). The J call may be wrong; the DNA end is better matched by TRBJ2-7. The CDR3 has 13 residues. The germline CDR1 and CDR2 sequences are SGHTA and FQGTGA.